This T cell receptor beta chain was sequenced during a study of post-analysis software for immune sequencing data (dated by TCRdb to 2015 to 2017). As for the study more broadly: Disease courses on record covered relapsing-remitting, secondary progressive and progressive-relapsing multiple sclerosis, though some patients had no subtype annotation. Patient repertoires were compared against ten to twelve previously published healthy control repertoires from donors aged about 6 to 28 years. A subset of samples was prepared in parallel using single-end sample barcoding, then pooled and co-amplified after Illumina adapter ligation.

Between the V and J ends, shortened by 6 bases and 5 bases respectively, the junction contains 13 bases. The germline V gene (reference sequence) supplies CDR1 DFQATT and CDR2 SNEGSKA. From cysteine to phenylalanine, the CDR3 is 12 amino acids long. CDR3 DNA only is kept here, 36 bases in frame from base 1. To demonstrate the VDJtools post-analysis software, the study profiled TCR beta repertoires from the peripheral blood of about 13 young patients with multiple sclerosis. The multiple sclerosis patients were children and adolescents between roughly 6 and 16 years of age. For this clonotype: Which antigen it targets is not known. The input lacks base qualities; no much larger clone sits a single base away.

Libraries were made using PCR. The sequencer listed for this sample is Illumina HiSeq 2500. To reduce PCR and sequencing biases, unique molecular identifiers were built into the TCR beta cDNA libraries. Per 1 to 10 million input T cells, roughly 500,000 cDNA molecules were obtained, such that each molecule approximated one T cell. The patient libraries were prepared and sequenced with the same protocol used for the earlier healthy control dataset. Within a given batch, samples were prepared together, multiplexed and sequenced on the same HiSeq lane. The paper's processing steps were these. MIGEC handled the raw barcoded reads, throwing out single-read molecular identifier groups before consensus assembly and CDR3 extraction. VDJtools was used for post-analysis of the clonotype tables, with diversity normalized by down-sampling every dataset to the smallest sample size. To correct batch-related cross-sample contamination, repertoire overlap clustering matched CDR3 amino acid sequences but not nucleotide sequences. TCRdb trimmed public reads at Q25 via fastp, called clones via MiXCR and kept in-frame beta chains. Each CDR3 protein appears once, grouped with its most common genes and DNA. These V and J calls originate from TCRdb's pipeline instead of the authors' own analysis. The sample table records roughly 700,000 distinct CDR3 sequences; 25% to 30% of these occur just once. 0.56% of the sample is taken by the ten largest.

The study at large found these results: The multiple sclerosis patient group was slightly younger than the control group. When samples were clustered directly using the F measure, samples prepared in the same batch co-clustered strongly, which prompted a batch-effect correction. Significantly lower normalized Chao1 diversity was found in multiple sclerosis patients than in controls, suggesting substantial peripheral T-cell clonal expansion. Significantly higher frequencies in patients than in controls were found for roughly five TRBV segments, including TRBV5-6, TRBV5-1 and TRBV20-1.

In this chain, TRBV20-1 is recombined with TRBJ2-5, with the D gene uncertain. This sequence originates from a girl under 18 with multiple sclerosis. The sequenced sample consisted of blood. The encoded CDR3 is CSAHSRKETQYF. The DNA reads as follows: TGCAGTGCCCACAGCCGGAAGGAGACCCAGTACTTC.